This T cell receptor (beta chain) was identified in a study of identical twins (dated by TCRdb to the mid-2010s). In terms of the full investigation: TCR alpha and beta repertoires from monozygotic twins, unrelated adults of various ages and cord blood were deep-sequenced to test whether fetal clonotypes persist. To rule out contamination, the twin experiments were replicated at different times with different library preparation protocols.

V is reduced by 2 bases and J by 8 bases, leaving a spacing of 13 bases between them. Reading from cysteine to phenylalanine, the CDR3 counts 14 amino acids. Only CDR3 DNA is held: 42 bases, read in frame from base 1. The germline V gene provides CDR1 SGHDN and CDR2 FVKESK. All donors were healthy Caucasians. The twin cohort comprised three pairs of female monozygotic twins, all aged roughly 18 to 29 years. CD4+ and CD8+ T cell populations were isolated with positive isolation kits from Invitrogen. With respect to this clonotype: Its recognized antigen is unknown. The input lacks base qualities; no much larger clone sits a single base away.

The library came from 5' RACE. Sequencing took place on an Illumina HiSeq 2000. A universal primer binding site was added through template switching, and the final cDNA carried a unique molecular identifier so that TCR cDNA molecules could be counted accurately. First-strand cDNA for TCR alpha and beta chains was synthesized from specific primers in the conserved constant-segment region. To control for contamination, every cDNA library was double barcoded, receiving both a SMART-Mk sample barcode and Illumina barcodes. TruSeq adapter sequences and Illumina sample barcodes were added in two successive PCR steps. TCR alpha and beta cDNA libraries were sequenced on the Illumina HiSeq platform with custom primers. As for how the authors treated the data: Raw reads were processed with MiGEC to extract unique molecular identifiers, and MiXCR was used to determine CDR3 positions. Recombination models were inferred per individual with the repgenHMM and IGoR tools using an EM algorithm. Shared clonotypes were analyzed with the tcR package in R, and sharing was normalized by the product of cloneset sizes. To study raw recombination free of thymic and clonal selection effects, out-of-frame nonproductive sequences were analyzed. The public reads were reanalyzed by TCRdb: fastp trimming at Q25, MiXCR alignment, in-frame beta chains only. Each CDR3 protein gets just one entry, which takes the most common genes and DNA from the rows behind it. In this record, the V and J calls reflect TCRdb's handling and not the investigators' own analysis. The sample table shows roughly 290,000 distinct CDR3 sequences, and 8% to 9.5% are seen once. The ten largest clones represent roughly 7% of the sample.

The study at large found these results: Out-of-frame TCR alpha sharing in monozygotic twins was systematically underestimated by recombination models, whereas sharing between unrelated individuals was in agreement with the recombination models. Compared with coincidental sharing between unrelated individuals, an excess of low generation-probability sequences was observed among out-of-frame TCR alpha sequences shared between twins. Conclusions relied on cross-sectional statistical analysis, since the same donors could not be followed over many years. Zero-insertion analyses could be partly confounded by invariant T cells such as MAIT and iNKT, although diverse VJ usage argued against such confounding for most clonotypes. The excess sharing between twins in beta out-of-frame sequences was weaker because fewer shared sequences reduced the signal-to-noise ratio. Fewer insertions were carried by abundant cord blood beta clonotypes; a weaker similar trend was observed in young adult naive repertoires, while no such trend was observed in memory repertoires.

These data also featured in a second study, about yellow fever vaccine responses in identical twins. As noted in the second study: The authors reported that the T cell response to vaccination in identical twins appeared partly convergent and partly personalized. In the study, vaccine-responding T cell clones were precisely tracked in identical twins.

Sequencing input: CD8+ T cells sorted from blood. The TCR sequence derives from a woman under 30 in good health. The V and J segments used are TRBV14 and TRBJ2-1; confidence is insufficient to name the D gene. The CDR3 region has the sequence CASSQLTRPHEQFF. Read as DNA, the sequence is TGTGCCAGCAGCCAACTAACACGGCCCCATGAGCAGTTCTTC.